This T cell receptor beta chain was sequenced for a study of CD8+ T cells in alopecia areata. This CDR3 contains 15 residues. The J segment lost 6 bases and the V segment lost 6 bases, leaving 7 bases of the junction unmatched. Per the germline V gene, CDR1 is MNHNS and CDR2 is SASEGT. cDNA serving as the sequencing template came from extracted, reverse transcribed RNA. Measured with immunoSEQ multiplex PCR; TCRdb has only the in-frame clones, and not every one. The table shows about 12,000 clones, with about 61% occurring only once. Collected material from alopecia areata patients comprised lesional scalp punch biopsies and peripheral blood.

The chain has TRBV6-1 and TRBJ2-3, with 12 bases matching TRBD2. The specimen sequenced was skin. The origin of this receptor is a human donor with alopecia areata. The CDR3 reads CASSILAGGSDTQYF. The CDR3 coding sequence is TGTGCCAGCAGCATACTAGCGGGAGGTTCGGATACGCAGTATTTT.